This T cell receptor (beta chain) is drawn from a study of response to subunit inactivated influenza vaccine. Per the germline V gene, CDR1 is SGHTA and CDR2 is FQGTGA. This CDR3 comprises 14 residues. V lost 5 bases to trimming and J lost 6 bases; unmatched junction nucleotides: 6. This clonotype has ten or more counts. Its antigen remains unidentified. Each CDR3 protein is one row after TCRdb ran MiXCR on the RT-PCR reads. The table records hundreds of thousands of distinct CDR3 sequences, about 7.6% of them present only once. Findings and caveats of the study: Each seasonal flu vaccination may recruit only limited new T cells, authors suggested.

This TCR was recovered from a man between 50 and 75 years old who received an inactivated influenza vaccine. V and J are TRBV7-3 and TRBJ2-1, with 8 bases that match TRBD2. Specimen: PBMCs from blood, collected roughly 24 months after vaccination. The CDR3 DNA reads as TGTGCCAGCAGCAGGGGACTAGTGCCCAATGAGCAGTTCTTC. As protein: CASSRGLVPNEQFF.